This T cell receptor beta chain was observed in a study of shared clonotypes between healthy human individuals. General observations from the study: Genetic and exposure-history diversity was limited by the few donors.

The CDR3 extends over 17 amino acids. Germline CDR1 is MDHEN and CDR2 is SYDVKM. Deletions cut 8 bases from V and 3 bases from J, with 23 bases between. As for this clone: The antigen is not known.

Cells designated naive CD8 were CD45RO-negative and were positively selected for CCR7, with terminally differentiated effector memory CD45RA+ cells excluded. Execution of the assay was at deep level. Sequencing used immunoSEQ multiplex PCR; TCRdb keeps in-frame clones, though not all of them. Of about 2.2 million clones in the sample, about 93% were seen once. The sequenced sample was naive CD8+ T cells from PBMCs. The V call is TRBV28, the J call TRBJ1-5, with TRBD1 as a possible D gene (6 bases). The TCR originated in a man younger than 35 in good health. Some clones in this sample may be carry-over from other donors' samples. CDR3 DNA sequence: TGTGCCAGCTCCTTAGGGGTAGGTCAGGGGTTCAATCAGCCCCAGCATTTT. Its translation: CASSLGVGQGFNQPQHF.